The 21 T cell receptor gamma chains below come from one sample, sequenced in a study of Vδ1+ human thymocytes. Overall study findings and caveats: Thymic TRG and TRD repertoires appeared highly polyclonal.

For these TCRs, the target antigens are not known. Extracted RNA was reverse transcribed into cDNA. The CDR3 regions were amplified by multiplex PCR from V-gene primers to a constant-region primer. TCRdb fed the multiplex PCR reads into CATT to redo clone calling. The table shows 8,000 to 9,000 gamma-chain clones, with 45% to 65% occurring only once. The sequenced sample was Vdelta1+ gamma-delta thymocytes from the thymus. The subset here: FACS-sorted CD3+ TCRalphabeta- TCRVdelta1+ TCRVdelta2- thymocytes. All receptors derive from a girl less than two years old who had congenital heart surgery.

The V call is TRGV8, the J call TRGJ1 or TRGJ2. Germline CDR1 VENAVY, CDR2 YDSYNSRV. This CDR3 spans 11 amino acids. V lost 8 bases, J lost 7 bases, and 8 bases stayed unmatched. CDR3 loop: CATYFWYKKLF. CDR3 in DNA: TGTGCCACCTATTTTTGGTATAAGAAACTCTTT.

Points on this clone: Other DNA sequences in the sample encode the same CDR3. The chain joins TRGV2 to TRGJ1 or TRGJ2. The V and J ends lost 0 bases and 8 bases, in that order; junction bases with no gene match: 1. CDR1 and CDR2 (germline): EGSNGY, YDSYNSKV. The length of the CDR3 is 11 residues. The CDR3 DNA reads TGTGCCACCTGGGACGGGAATAAGAAACTCTTT. Translated, it gives CATWDGNKKLF.

This clone was seen once. J is TRGJP2 and V is TRGV2. The J gene is absent in TCRdb and was assigned here via DNA matching to germline. The CDR3 has 12 residues. Germline V gives CDR1 EGSNGY, CDR2 YDSYNSKV. J gave up 8 bases and V 3 bases, and 3 bases lay outside the gene matches. Here the CDR3 DNA reads TGTGCCACCTGGGACACCGATTGGATCAAGACGTTT. Translating gives CATWDTDWIKTF.

The rearrangement links TRGV2 to TRGJ1 or TRGJ2. Per the germline V gene, CDR1 is EGSNGY and CDR2 is YDSYNSKV. This CDR3 contains 11 residues. V shed 0 bases and J 11 bases; nucleotides not matched to a gene: 4. CDR3 in DNA: TGTGCCACCTGGGACGGGCCTCAGAAACTCTTT. Translated: CATWDGPQKLF.

As for this clone: The identical CDR3 is also encoded by other nucleotide sequences in the sample. The chain links TRGV9 to TRGJ1 or TRGJ2. TCRdb records no J gene; here it was assigned by comparing the DNA to germline. This CDR3 has 11 residues. The ends lost 0 bases at V and 10 bases at J; junction bases unmatched: 3. Per germline, CDR1 GITISATS and CDR2 ISYDGTV (reference sequence). DNA for the CDR3: TGTGCCTTGTGGGAGGTGCGCAAGAAACTCTTT. Amino acids: CALWEVRKKLF.

The chain joins TRGV9 to TRGJ1 or TRGJ2. No J gene is reported in TCRdb; it was inferred here by comparing the DNA with germline. CDR1 is GITISATS, CDR2 ISYDGTV, per germline (reference sequence). J gave up 12 bases and V 0 bases, and 5 bases lay outside the gene matches. CDR3 length equals 11 residues. Here the CDR3 DNA reads TGTGCCTTGTGGGAGGTGCCGGCGAAACTCTTT. Translation gives CALWEVPAKLF.

This clone has a handful of counts. This chain joins TRGV9 and TRGJ1 or TRGJ2. TCRdb does not report a J gene; here it was assigned by matching the DNA to germline references. V lost 8 bases to trimming and J lost 8 bases; unmatched junction nucleotides: 6. This CDR3 comprises 10 residues. CDR1 and CDR2 (germline): GITISATS, ISYDGTV (reference sequence). The CDR3 region has the DNA TGTGCCTTGTCTGAAAATAAGAAACTCTTT. Translated: CALSENKKLF.

The chain is built from TRGV8 and TRGJ1 or TRGJ2. Since TCRdb gives no J gene, matching the DNA to germline was used here to assign it. Germline V gene lookup returns CDR1 VENAVY and CDR2 YDSYNSRV. The V gene end was trimmed by 6 bases and the J gene end by 4 bases; junction bases not matched to a gene: 3. The CDR3 loop spans 11 amino acids. CDR3 loop: CATWTYYKKLF. In nucleotides, the CDR3 is TGTGCCACCTGGACGTATTATAAGAAACTCTTT.

The V and J genes are TRGV2 and TRGJ1 or TRGJ2. The J gene is not listed in TCRdb, so it was assigned here from a DNA match to germline. Germline CDR1 reads EGSNGY; CDR2 reads YDSYNSKV. J gave up 10 bases and V 0 bases, and 3 bases lay outside the gene matches. This CDR3 has 11 amino acids. CDR3 sequence (DNA): TGTGCCACCTGGGACGGGCAGAAGAAACTCTTT. Protein: CATWDGQKKLF.

The rearrangement joins TRGV9 to TRGJ1 or TRGJ2. The J gene comes from matching the DNA to germline here; TCRdb lacks it. J gave up 7 bases and V 3 bases, and 6 bases lay outside the gene matches. The CDR3 consists of 12 residues. The V gene's germline CDR1 is GITISATS and CDR2 ISYDGTV (reference sequence). CDR3 nucleotide sequence: TGTGCCTTGTGGGAGAGAGGGTATAAGAAACTCTTT. Its protein is CALWERGYKKLF.

This clone was counted a few times. Additional DNA sequences in this sample encode the identical CDR3. The V gene is TRGV9, the J gene TRGJ1 or TRGJ2. The J gene was not available in TCRdb and was assigned here by matching the DNA to germline segments. Per germline, CDR1 GITISATS and CDR2 ISYDGTV (reference sequence). This CDR3 has 13 residues. V trimming: 2 bases; J trimming: 2 bases; junction bases outside the gene matches: 3. CDR3 residues: CALWEGHYYKKLF. The CDR3 DNA reads TGTGCCTTGTGGGAGGGCCATTATTATAAGAAACTCTTT.

The genes are TRGV9 and TRGJ1 or TRGJ2. The J gene, absent from TCRdb, was called here by matching the DNA to germline. This CDR3 has 14 residues. Germline V gene lookup returns CDR1 GITISATS and CDR2 ISYDGTV (reference sequence). V lost 2 bases to trimming and J lost 5 bases; unmatched junction nucleotides: 9. The CDR3 here is CALWEARLDYKKLF. CDR3 nucleotides: TGTGCCTTGTGGGAGGCAAGATTGGATTATAAGAAACTCTTT.

The J gene is TRGJ1 or TRGJ2, the V gene TRGV5. TCRdb gives no J gene; it was assigned here by matching the DNA to germline. In germline, CDR1 is VINAFY, CDR2 YDVSNSKD. The length of the CDR3 is 17 residues. With V trimmed by 0 bases and J by 8 bases, 19 bases remained unmatched. CDR3 nucleotide sequence: TGTGCCACCTGGGACAGGCCAAGGTGGGGCCGTCGGGATAAGAAACTCTTT. It yields the protein CATWDRPRWGRRDKKLF.

The rearrangement links TRGV3 to TRGJ1 or TRGJ2. As TCRdb names no J gene, one was assigned here on the basis of a DNA match to germline. The CDR3 runs 16 residues. Germline trimming cut 0 bases from V and 8 bases from J; bases unmatched to any gene: 16. Germline assignment: CDR1 VTNTFY and CDR2 YDVSTARD (reference sequence). DNA of the CDR3: TGTGCCACCTGGGACAGGCCGACTATGGGGGGGGATAAGAAACTCTTT. This sequence encodes CATWDRPTMGGDKKLF.

This clone came up a few times. This same CDR3 is encoded by further DNA sequences in the sample. The rearrangement links TRGV9 to TRGJ1 or TRGJ2. The J gene was missing in TCRdb and was found by matching the end of the DNA to germline. V lost 0 bases to trimming and J lost 6 bases; unmatched junction nucleotides: 2. Germline V gene sequence: CDR1 GITISATS, CDR2 ISYDGTV (reference sequence). This CDR3 is 12 amino acids long. CDR3 region: CALWEVSYKKLF. CDR3 DNA sequence: TGTGCCTTGTGGGAGGTGAGTTATAAGAAACTCTTT.

This clone turned up a few times. No J gene call was made, and the V gene is TRGV3. CDR3 size: 11 residues. Germline CDR1 VTNTFY, CDR2 YDVSTARD (reference sequence). This chain's CDR3 is CATWDRQGSLF. For the CDR3, the DNA is TGTGCCACCTGGGACAGGCAAGGGTCTCTCTTT.

Notes on this clone: In the same sample, other DNA sequences code for this CDR3. The rearrangement uses TRGV4 and TRGJ1 or TRGJ2. TCRdb gives no J gene; it was assigned here by matching the DNA to germline. V shed 5 bases and J 4 bases; nucleotides not matched to a gene: 5. Germline lookup yields CDR1 EGSTGY and CDR2 YDSYTSSV. CDR3 length: 12 residues. CDR3 sequence reads: CATWVSYYKKLF. CDR3 bases: TGTGCCACCTGGGTCTCCTATTATAAGAAACTCTTT.

A single count supports this clone. The J gene went uncalled, whereas the V gene is TRGV9. CDR3 length: 12 residues. From germline, CDR1 is GITISATS and CDR2 ISYDGTV (reference sequence). The CDR3 protein is CALWEVDQEGLF. CDR3 bases: TGCGCCTTGTGGGAGGTGGATCAAGAGGGACTCTTT.

The chain couples TRGV9 to TRGJ1 or TRGJ2. No J gene is reported in TCRdb; it was inferred here by comparing the DNA with germline. V lost 0 bases to trimming and J lost 8 bases; unmatched junction nucleotides: 10. CDR3 length equals 14 residues. From germline, CDR1 is GITISATS and CDR2 ISYDGTV (reference sequence). CDR3 sequence: CALWEVQGWNKKLF. In DNA form, the CDR3 reads TGTGCCTTGTGGGAGGTGCAAGGTTGGAATAAGAAACTCTTT.

The chain carries TRGV4 and TRGJ1 or TRGJ2. No J gene is reported in TCRdb; it was inferred here by comparing the DNA with germline. The CDR3 spans 14 residues. The V gene end was trimmed by 0 bases and the J gene end by 7 bases; junction bases not matched to a gene: 9. Germline values: CDR1 EGSTGY, CDR2 YDSYTSSV. This CDR3 is CATWDGAPPYKKLF. The CDR3 coding sequence is TGTGCCACCTGGGATGGGGCCCCACCCTATAAGAAACTCTTT.

V and J are TRGV9 and TRGJ1 or TRGJ2. TCRdb carries no J gene annotation; the J gene was assigned here by matching the DNA with germline. The CDR3 totals 13 residues. Per the germline V gene, CDR1 is GITISATS and CDR2 is ISYDGTV (reference sequence). V gave up 6 bases and J gave up 2 bases; unmatched junction bases: 7. CDR3 region: CALWRLHYYKKLF. Written as DNA, the CDR3 is TGTGCCTTGTGGAGGCTTCATTATTATAAGAAACTCTTT.